The 24 T cell receptor beta chains in this list originate from one sample, sequenced in a study of technical replicates of blood from four donors. Produced via immunoSEQ multiplex PCR; TCRdb's table is partial and in-frame only. The sample includes about 13,000 clones, 80% to 90% of them seen just once. The sample taken for sequencing was PBMCs. The receptors derive from a human donor in good health.

This clone occurred once. Here the CDR3 reads CASSRTSGSSYEQYF. CDR3 nucleotides: TGTGCCAGTAGTCGGACTAGCGGGAGCTCCTACGAGCAGTACTTC. The chain couples TRBV19 to TRBJ2-7; TRBD2 matches at 13 bases. Germline trimming cut 5 bases from V and 0 bases from J; bases unmatched to any gene: 1. Germline V CDR1 and CDR2: LNHDA, SQIVND (reference sequence). The CDR3 consists of 15 residues.

The J gene is TRBJ2-3, the V gene TRBV6-4, with 9 bases that match TRBD2. CDR1 and CDR2 from the germline V gene are MRHNA and SNTAGT. V dropped 2 bases and J dropped 11; count of bases not matched to a gene: 5. The CDR3 extends over 13 amino acids. CDR3 in amino acids: CASSDIAGALQYF. The CDR3 bases are TGTGCCAGCAGTGACATAGCGGGAGCACTGCAGTATTTT.

This chain uses TRBV18 with TRBJ2-7, with TRBD2 identical over 7 bases. CDR3 size: 15 residues. The V gene's germline CDR1 is KGHSH and CDR2 LQKENI. With V trimmed by 3 bases and J by 0 bases, 5 bases remained unmatched. DNA for the CDR3: TGTGCCAGCTCACCCGGGACTATACGCTCCTACGAGCAGTACTTC. This translates into CASSPGTIRSYEQYF.

The chain couples TRBV7-9 to TRBJ1-1; D unresolved. V dropped 0 bases and J dropped 4 bases, with 9 bases sitting between them. This CDR3 has 14 residues. From germline, CDR1 is SEHNR and CDR2 FQNEAQ (reference sequence). The CDR3 here is CASSLALSFTEAFF. The CDR3, as DNA: TGTGCCAGCAGCTTAGCGCTAAGCTTCACTGAAGCTTTCTTT. Filled out from reference TRBV7-9 and TRBJ1-1, the complete variable domain reads DTGVSQNPRHKITKRGQNVTFRCDPISEHNRLYWYRQTLGQGPEFLTYFQNEAQLEKSRLLSDRFSAERPKGSFSTLEIQRTEQGDSAMYLCASSLALSFTEAFFGQGTRLTVV.

The chain recombines TRBV11-2 with TRBJ2-3; 8 bases line up with TRBD2. CDR1 SGHAT and CDR2 FQNNGV come from the germline V gene. This CDR3 has 14 residues. V trimming: 5 bases; J trimming: 1 base; junction bases outside the gene matches: 2. CDR3 amino acids: CASSPTSGTDTQYF. The CDR3 nucleotides read TGTGCCAGCAGCCCGACTAGCGGCACAGATACGCAGTATTTT.

V is TRBV27 and J is TRBJ2-2; D ambiguous. Between the trimmed V and J ends, which lost 4 bases and 3 bases, there was a span of 3 bases. Germline V gene lookup returns CDR1 MNHEY and CDR2 SMNVEV (reference sequence). This CDR3 is 12 amino acids long. The CDR3, as DNA: TGTGCCAGCAGTTCGGACACCGGGGAGCTGTTTTTT. Amino acid sequence: CASSSDTGELFF.

The J gene is TRBJ2-5, the V gene TRBV28, with 7 bases that match TRBD2. Germline assignment: CDR1 MDHEN and CDR2 SYDVKM. CDR3 length equals 15 residues. J lost 3 bases, V lost 4 bases, and 8 bases had no gene match. In nucleotides, the CDR3 is TGTGCCAGCAGTTCAACCTCAGCGGGAAAAGAGACCCAGTACTTC. Encoded protein: CASSSTSAGKETQYF.

The CDR3 nucleotides are TGTGCCAGCTCACTCGACTACGCCGAGGCGAATGAGCAGTTCTTC. Residues: CASSLDYAEANEQFF. The chain uses TRBV18 and TRBJ2-1; D perhaps matches TRBD2 (5 bases). This CDR3 spans 15 amino acids. Germline CDR1 reads KGHSH; CDR2 reads LQKENI. The V end lost 4 bases, the J end lost 7 bases, and 17 bases lay between the germline ends.

The gene calls are TRBV5-4 and TRBJ1-1, with D possibly TRBD1 on 5 matching bases. CDR3 length equals 16 residues. V was cut by 7 bases and J by 5 bases, with 24 bases left in between. Germline values: CDR1 SGHNT, CDR2 YYREEE (reference sequence). CDR3 in DNA: TGTGCCAGCGGGGCAGGGTCCCCTTTAGCGGGGACTGAAGCTTTCTTT. It codes for CASGAGSPLAGTEAFF. Full variable domain (rest looked up from reference TRBV5-4 and TRBJ1-1): ETGVTQSPTHLIKTRGQQVTLRCSSQSGHNTVSWYQQALGQGPQFIFQYYREEENGRGNFPPRFSGLQFPNYSSELNVNALELDDSALYLCASGAGSPLAGTEAFFGQGTRLTVV.

The gene calls are TRBV9 and TRBJ1-1; 7 bases are a match to TRBD1. This CDR3 spans 14 amino acids. J gave up 1 base and V 3 bases, and 3 bases lay outside the gene matches. Germline V gene data show CDR1 as SGDLS and CDR2 as YYNGEE. The CDR3 DNA reads TGTGCCAGCAGCGCCGGACAGGAGAACACTGAAGCTTTCTTT. Its protein product is CASSAGQENTEAFF.

The rearrangement joins TRBV5-1 to TRBJ1-2; D possibly corresponds to TRBD1 (6 bases). CDR3 length: 15 amino acids. V lost 2 bases, J lost 0 bases, and 11 bases lay in between. In germline, CDR1 is SGHRS, CDR2 YFSETQ. The CDR3 region is CASSFSGTPNYGYTF. The CDR3 DNA sequence: TGCGCCAGCAGCTTCTCCGGGACACCTAACTATGGCTACACCTTC.

The chain is built from TRBV29-1 and TRBJ2-2; 9 positions agree with TRBD2. J gave up 6 bases and V 5 bases, and 10 bases lay outside the gene matches. The CDR3 is 15 residues long. CDR1 is SQVTM and CDR2 is ANQGSEA in the germline V gene. This CDR3 reads CSVLGLGGRAGELFF. The DNA of the CDR3 is TGCAGCGTTTTAGGTCTAGGCGGGAGGGCCGGGGAGCTGTTTTTT.

This clone was seen a few times. For the CDR3, the DNA is TGTGCCAGCAGTTTAATCGAGGGACAGCCCTACTATGGCTACACCTTC. This sequence encodes CASSLIEGQPYYGYTF. V usage is TRBV7-9 and J usage is TRBJ1-2; 7 bases fit TRBD1. Germline-derived CDR1 and CDR2 are SEHNR and FQNEAQ (reference sequence). V lost 6 bases, J lost 3 bases, and 13 bases stayed unmatched. The CDR3 runs 16 residues.

The gene calls are TRBV18 and TRBJ2-1, with 10 bases matching TRBD2. This CDR3 is 16 amino acids long. In germline, CDR1 is KGHSH, CDR2 LQKENI. V shed 2 bases, J shed 5 bases, and the junction held 6 bases outside the gene matches. CDR3: CASSPMLAGDHNEQFF. Here the CDR3 DNA reads TGTGCCAGCTCACCAATGCTAGCGGGGGACCACAATGAGCAGTTCTTC. Full variable domain (rest looked up from reference TRBV18 and TRBJ2-1): NAGVMQNPRHLVRRRGQEARLRCSPMKGHSHVYWYRQLPEEGLKFMVYLQKENIIDESGMPKERFSAEFPKEGPSILRIQQVVRGDSAAYFCASSPMLAGDHNEQFFGPGTRLTVL.

The rearrangement links TRBV30 to TRBJ2-5; D is unclear. The CDR3 totals 12 residues. Germline V gives CDR1 GTSNPN, CDR2 SVGIG (reference sequence). Deletions cut 2 bases from V and 5 bases from J, with 9 bases between. The CDR3 sequence is CAWSQSRETQYF. CDR3 in DNA: TGTGCCTGGAGTCAATCACGGGAGACCCAGTACTTC.

The chain is built from TRBV28 and TRBJ2-1; TRBD1 matches at 11 bases. Trimming cost V 6 bases and J 8 bases; bases outside gene matches: 9. Germline V gene lookup returns CDR1 MDHEN and CDR2 SYDVKM. The CDR3 runs 15 residues. The CDR3 protein is CASSYPGQGVDEQFF. CDR3 DNA: TGTGCCAGCAGCTATCCGGGACAGGGGGTCGATGAGCAGTTCTTC.

The chain joins TRBV5-1 to TRBJ2-5; 9 nucleotides line up with TRBD2. CDR1 SGHRS and CDR2 YFSETQ come from the germline V gene. The CDR3 is 15 amino acids. V shed 1 base and J 4 bases; nucleotides not matched to a gene: 5. DNA for the CDR3: TGCGCCAGCAGCTTGCAGGGCGGGAGGGGAGAGACCCAGTACTTC. It codes for CASSLQGGRGETQYF.

In regard to this clone: A junction end diverges from the germline sequence, so it may reflect a read error. This chain's CDR3 is CASSQDVSGGLHF. The CDR3 coding sequence is TGCGCCAGCAGCCAAGATGTTAGCGGGGGGCTACACTTC. This chain links TRBV4-1 with TRBJ2-7; TRBD2 aligns across 10 bases. CDR1 is MGHRA and CDR2 is YSYEKL in the germline V gene. The CDR3 extends over 13 amino acids.

The V and J genes are TRBV9 and TRBJ2-7; TRBD1 is a possible D gene (8 bases). CDR3 length: 16 amino acids. Germline V CDR1 and CDR2: SGDLS, YYNGEE. V lost 4 bases, J lost 7 bases, and 24 bases lay in between. Here the CDR3 DNA reads TGTGCCAGCAGCATCCAGACAGGGGTCCTCGGGGGGGAGCAGTACTTC. This sequence encodes CASSIQTGVLGGEQYF.

This clone has just one count. V usage is TRBV29-1 and J usage is TRBJ2-6; 7 bases line up with TRBD2. CDR1 and CDR2 from the germline V gene are SQVTM and ANQGSEA. J lost 4 bases, V lost 6 bases, and 9 bases had no gene match. CDR3 length equals 15 residues. The CDR3 loop is CSVVSGGGGANVLTF. CDR3 nucleotides: TGCAGCGTAGTTTCGGGAGGTGGGGGGGCCAACGTCCTGACTTTC.

The CDR3 region has the DNA TGTGCCAGCATGGGCAGGGGCCTACGATCAACTAATGAAAAACTGTTTTTT. Residues: CASMGRGLRSTNEKLFF. J is TRBJ1-4 and V is TRBV28, with a possible D match to TRBD1 (6 bases). Trimming cost V 7 bases and J 0 bases, with 18 bases left between them. Per the germline V gene, CDR1 is MDHEN and CDR2 is SYDVKM. The CDR3 extends over 17 amino acids.

This clone was recorded a few times. This chain connects TRBV4-2 to TRBJ1-5; 9 positions agree with TRBD1. The CDR3 consists of 15 residues. In germline, CDR1 is LGHNA, CDR2 YNFKEQ. The ends lost 3 bases at V and 3 bases at J; junction bases unmatched: 3. The CDR3 region has the DNA TGTGCCAGCAGCCAGGGACAGGGCATCAATCAGCCCCAGCATTTT. Translating it yields CASSQGQGINQPQHF.

The chain employs TRBV18 and TRBJ2-1, with 10 bases identical to TRBD1. The germline CDR1 and CDR2 sequences are KGHSH and LQKENI. This CDR3 is 16 amino acids long. The trim removed 3 bases at V and 2 bases at J, leaving 4 bases unmatched. CDR3 in DNA: TGTGCCAGCTCACCGGACGACAGGGGGCCCTACAATGAGCAGTTCTTC. Amino acids: CASSPDDRGPYNEQFF. The full variable domain, rest sourced from reference TRBV18 and TRBJ2-1, is NAGVMQNPRHLVRRRGQEARLRCSPMKGHSHVYWYRQLPEEGLKFMVYLQKENIIDESGMPKERFSAEFPKEGPSILRIQQVVRGDSAAYFCASSPDDRGPYNEQFFGPGTRLTVL.

The J gene is TRBJ2-7, the V gene TRBV28; maybe TRBD1 (6 bases). With 6 bases removed from V and 0 bases from J, the gap between germline ends came to 15 bases. The germline V gene has CDR1 MDHEN and CDR2 SYDVKM. This CDR3 has 15 amino acids. The CDR3 DNA is TGTGCCAGCAGGCCAGCCCAGGGGTTCTCCTACGAGCAGTACTTC. This codes for CASRPAQGFSYEQYF. The full variable domain, in which reference TRBV28 and TRBJ2-7 provide the parts outside the CDR3, is DVKVTQSSRYLVKRTGEKVFLECVQDMDHENMFWYRQDPGLGLRLIYFSYDVKMKEKGDIPEGYSVSREKKERFSLILESASTNQTSMYLCASRPAQGFSYEQYFGPGTRLTVT.